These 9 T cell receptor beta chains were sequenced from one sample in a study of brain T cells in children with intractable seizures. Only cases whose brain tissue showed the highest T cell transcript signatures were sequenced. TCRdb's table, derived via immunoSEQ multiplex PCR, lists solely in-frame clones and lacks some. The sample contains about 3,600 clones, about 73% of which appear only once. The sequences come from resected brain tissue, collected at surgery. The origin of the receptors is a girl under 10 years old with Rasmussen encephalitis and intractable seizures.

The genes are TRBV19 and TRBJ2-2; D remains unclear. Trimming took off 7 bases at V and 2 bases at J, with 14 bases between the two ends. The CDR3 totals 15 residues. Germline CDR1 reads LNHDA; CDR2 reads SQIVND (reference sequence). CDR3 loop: CASKLGVLNTGELFF. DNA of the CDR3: TGTGCCAGTAAGCTGGGCGTCCTAAACACCGGGGAGCTGTTTTTT.

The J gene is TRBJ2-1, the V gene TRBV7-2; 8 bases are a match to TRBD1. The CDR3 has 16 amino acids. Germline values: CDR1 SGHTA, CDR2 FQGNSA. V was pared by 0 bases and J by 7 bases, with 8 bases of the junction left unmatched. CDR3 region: CASSLAAQGARNEQFF. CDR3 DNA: TGTGCCAGCAGCTTAGCGGCCCAGGGGGCTAGGAATGAGCAGTTCTTC.

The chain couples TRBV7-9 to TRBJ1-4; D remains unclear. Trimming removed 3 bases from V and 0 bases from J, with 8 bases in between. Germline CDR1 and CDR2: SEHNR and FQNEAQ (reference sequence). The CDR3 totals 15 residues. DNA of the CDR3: TGTGCCAGCAGCTTTGAGTCCGCAACTAATGAAAAACTGTTTTTT. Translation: CASSFESATNEKLFF.

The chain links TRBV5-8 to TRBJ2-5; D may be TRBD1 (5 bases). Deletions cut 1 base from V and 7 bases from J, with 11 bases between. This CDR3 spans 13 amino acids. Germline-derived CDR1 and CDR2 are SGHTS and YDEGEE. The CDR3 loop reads CASSLQGVWTQYF. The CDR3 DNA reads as TGTGCCAGCAGCTTGCAAGGGGTATGGACCCAGTACTTC. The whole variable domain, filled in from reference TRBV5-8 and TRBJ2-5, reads EAGVTQSPTHLIKTRGQQATLRCSPISGHTSVYWYQQALGLGLQFLLWYDEGEERNRGNFPPRFSGRQFPNYSSELNVNALELEDSALYLCASSLQGVWTQYFGPGTRLLVL.

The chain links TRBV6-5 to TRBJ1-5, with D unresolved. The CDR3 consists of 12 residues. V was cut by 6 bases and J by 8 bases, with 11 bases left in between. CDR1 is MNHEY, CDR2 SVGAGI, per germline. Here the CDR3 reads CASRLGWEPQHF. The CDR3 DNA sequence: TGTGCCAGCAGACTGGGGTGGGAGCCCCAGCATTTT.

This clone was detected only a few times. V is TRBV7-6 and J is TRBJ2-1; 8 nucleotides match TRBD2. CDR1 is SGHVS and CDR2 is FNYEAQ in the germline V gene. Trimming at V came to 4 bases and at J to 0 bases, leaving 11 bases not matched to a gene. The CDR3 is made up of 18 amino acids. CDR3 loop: CASSSINPLAGSYNEQFF. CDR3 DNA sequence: TGTGCCAGCAGCTCAATTAACCCCCTAGCGGGCTCCTACAATGAGCAGTTCTTC.

As DNA, the CDR3 is TGTGCCAGCAGCTATGACACCGGGACAGGGCTTCTCGGCTACACCTTC. Translated: CASSYDTGTGLLGYTF. The V and J genes are TRBV5-5 and TRBJ1-2; 9 bases align to TRBD1. The CDR3 has 16 amino acids. J lost 8 bases, V lost 3 bases, and 14 bases had no gene match. Germline lookup yields CDR1 SGHKS and CDR2 YYEKEE (reference sequence).

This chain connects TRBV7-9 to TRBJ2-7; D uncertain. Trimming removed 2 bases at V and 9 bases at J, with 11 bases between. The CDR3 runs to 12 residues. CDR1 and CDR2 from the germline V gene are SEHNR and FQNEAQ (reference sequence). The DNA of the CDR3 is TGTGCCAGCAGCTTAACGGTACCAGGGCAGTACTTC. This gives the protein CASSLTVPGQYF.

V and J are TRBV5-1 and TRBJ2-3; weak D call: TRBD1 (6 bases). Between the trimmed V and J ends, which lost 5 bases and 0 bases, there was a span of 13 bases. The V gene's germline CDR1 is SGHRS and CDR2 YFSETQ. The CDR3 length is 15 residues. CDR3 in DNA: TGCGCCAGCAGACCAATCGACAGGAGCACAGATACGCAGTATTTT. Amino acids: CASRPIDRSTDTQYF. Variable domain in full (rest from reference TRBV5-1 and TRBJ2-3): KAGVTQTPRYLIKTRGQQVTLSCSPISGHRSVSWYQQTPGQGLQFLFEYFSETQRNKGNFPGRFSGRQFSNSRSEMNVSTLELGDSALYLCASRPIDRSTDTQYFGPGTRLTVL.